This T cell receptor beta chain was recovered during a study of OX40 agonist ivuxolimab in advanced cancers. For the study at large: As their treatment, patients were administered ivuxolimab, an agonistic anti-OX40 (CD134) antibody. Ivuxolimab was delivered to patients intravenously every 2 weeks at doses spanning 0.01 to 10 mg/kg. Overall study findings and caveats: Expanded clones belonging to CD8+ T cells outnumbered, on average, those of CD4+.

Clones were sequenced by immunoSEQ multiplex PCR, and TCRdb holds only the in-frame ones, with some missing. The sample holds tens of thousands of clones, over 80% seen once. Unmatched junction bases numbered 11, after V lost 4 bases and J lost 5 bases. CDR1 and CDR2 from the germline V gene are MDHEN and SYDVKM. This CDR3 is 18 amino acids long. Comments on this clone: Its cognate antigen is unknown.

This TCR was sampled from an adult with an advanced solid tumor such as melanoma, head and neck, liver or kidney cancer. Sequenced material: CD4+ or CD8+ T cells sorted from blood, taken in a trial of the OX40 agonist ivuxolimab. The chain is built from TRBV28 and TRBJ2-3; 14 bases are shared with TRBD2. The CDR3 loop reads CASSSPGLAGGQGDTQYF. As DNA, the CDR3 is TGTGCCAGCAGTTCTCCAGGACTAGCGGGAGGACAGGGAGATACGCAGTATTTT. The variable domain in full, with the rest retrieved from reference TRBV28 and TRBJ2-3, is DVKVTQSSRYLVKRTGEKVFLECVQDMDHENMFWYRQDPGLGLRLIYFSYDVKMKEKGDIPEGYSVSREKKERFSLILESASTNQTSMYLCASSSPGLAGGQGDTQYFGPGTRLTVL.